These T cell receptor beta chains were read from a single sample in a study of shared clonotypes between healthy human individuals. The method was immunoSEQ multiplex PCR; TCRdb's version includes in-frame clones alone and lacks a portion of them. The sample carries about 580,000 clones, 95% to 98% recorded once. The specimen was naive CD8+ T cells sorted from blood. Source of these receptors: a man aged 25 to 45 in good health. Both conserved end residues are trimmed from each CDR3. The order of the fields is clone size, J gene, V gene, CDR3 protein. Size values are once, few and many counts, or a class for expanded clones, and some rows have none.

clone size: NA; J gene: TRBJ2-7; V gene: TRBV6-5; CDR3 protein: ASGWAGEGHEQY
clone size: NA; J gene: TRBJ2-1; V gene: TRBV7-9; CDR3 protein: ASSPIIAVYNEQF
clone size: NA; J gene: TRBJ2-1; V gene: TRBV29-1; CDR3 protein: SVEFGLAGGVSYNEQF
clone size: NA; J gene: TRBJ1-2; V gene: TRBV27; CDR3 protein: ASSGKGQDYGYT
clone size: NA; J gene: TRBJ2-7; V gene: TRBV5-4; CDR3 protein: ASSLVGGRHEQY
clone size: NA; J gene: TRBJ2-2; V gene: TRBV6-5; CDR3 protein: ASSYLDPGELF
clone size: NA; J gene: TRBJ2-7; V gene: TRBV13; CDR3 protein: ASSTSGVEQY
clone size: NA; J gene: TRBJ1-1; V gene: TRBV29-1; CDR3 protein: SVGKGETEAF
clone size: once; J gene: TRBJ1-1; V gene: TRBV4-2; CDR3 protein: ASSHLPAF
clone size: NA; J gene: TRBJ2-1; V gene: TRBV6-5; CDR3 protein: ASSYSNSYNEQF
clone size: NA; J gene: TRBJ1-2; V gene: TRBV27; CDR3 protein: ASSYTGSNYGYT
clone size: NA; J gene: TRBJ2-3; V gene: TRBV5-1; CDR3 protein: ASSLETSTDTQY
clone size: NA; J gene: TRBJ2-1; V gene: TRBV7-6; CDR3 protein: ASSLGIAGIYNEQF
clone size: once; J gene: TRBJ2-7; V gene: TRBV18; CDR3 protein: ASSLLAQGSGEQY